This is a list of T cell receptor beta chains from one sample in a study of T-cell memory formation after mild COVID-19. TCRdb reprocessed the 5' RACE reads with MiXCR, giving one entry per CDR3 protein. The data contain hundreds of thousands of distinct CDR3 sequences, around 15% of them singletons. The sample was PBMCs or a T cell subset sorted from them (not recorded which). These receptors all stem from an adult woman who had mild COVID-19 (a few samples of this study predate the infection). Cell type and time point are not known. The CDR3 runs from the conserved cysteine through the conserved F or W. The D gene is left open where the match is weak. The size entry is marked missing in some rows and otherwise reads once, few, many or a size class.

v_call: TRBV12-3/TRBV12-4
d_call: NA
j_call: TRBJ2-3
clone_size: few
cdr3_nt: TGTGCCATCCGGGGGCCTGTGGGAGATACGCAGTATTTT
cdr3_aa: CAIRGPVGDTQYF

v_call: TRBV27
d_call: TRBD2
j_call: TRBJ2-2
clone_size: few
cdr3_nt: TGTGCCAGCAGCCGGACTAGCGGTATCACCGGGGAGCTGTTTTTT
cdr3_aa: CASSRTSGITGELFF

v_call: TRBV4-2
d_call: NA
j_call: TRBJ2-5
clone_size: few
cdr3_nt: TGTGCCAGCAGCCAAGAGGGAGAGACCCAGTACTTC
cdr3_aa: CASSQEGETQYF

v_call: TRBV5-1
d_call: NA
j_call: TRBJ2-1
clone_size: NA
cdr3_nt: TGCGCCAGCAGCTTGAGGGGGGACCTCCACTCCTACAATGAGCAGTTCTTC
cdr3_aa: CASSLRGDLHSYNEQFF

v_call: TRBV5-1
d_call: NA
j_call: TRBJ2-3
clone_size: NA
cdr3_nt: TGCGCCAGCATGGAAGGGGGGCCCACAGATACGCAGTATTTT
cdr3_aa: CASMEGGPTDTQYF

v_call: TRBV29-1
d_call: NA
j_call: TRBJ2-1
clone_size: few
cdr3_nt: TGCAGCGCGAATAAAGCGGGCTACTCCTACAATGAGCAGTTCTTC
cdr3_aa: CSANKAGYSYNEQFF

v_call: TRBV6-1
d_call: NA
j_call: TRBJ2-3
clone_size: few
cdr3_nt: TGTGCCAGCATCGGGGGCCATTTAACAGATACGCAGTATTTT
cdr3_aa: CASIGGHLTDTQYF

v_call: TRBV19
d_call: TRBD2
j_call: TRBJ2-4
clone_size: few
cdr3_nt: TGTGCCAGTCAACCCAGCGGGAGGGGGAACATTCAGTACTTC
cdr3_aa: CASQPSGRGNIQYF

v_call: TRBV18
d_call: NA
j_call: TRBJ1-1
clone_size: NA
cdr3_nt: TGTGCCAGCTCACGGGACGCTACGAGCACTGAAGCTTTCTTT
cdr3_aa: CASSRDATSTEAFF

v_call: TRBV7-2
d_call: TRBD2
j_call: TRBJ2-6
clone_size: many
cdr3_nt: TGTGCCAGCAGCCCTCGCGGGAGGCCCCTCTTCTCTGGGGCCAACGTCCTGACTTTC
cdr3_aa: CASSPRGRPLFSGANVLTF

v_call: TRBV5-1
d_call: NA
j_call: TRBJ1-1
clone_size: few
cdr3_nt: TGCGCCAGCACCCCACCAGGCGCTCATGAAGCTTTCTTT
cdr3_aa: CASTPPGAHEAFF

v_call: TRBV5-1
d_call: TRBD1
j_call: TRBJ1-1
clone_size: NA
cdr3_nt: TGCGCCAGCAGCTTGTCGCACAGGGGCTCCACTGAAGCTTTCTTT
cdr3_aa: CASSLSHRGSTEAFF

v_call: TRBV4-3
d_call: NA
j_call: TRBJ1-1
clone_size: NA
cdr3_nt: TGCGCCAGCAGCCAATTGGCCGAGGGGTTTGCTGAAGCTTTCTTT
cdr3_aa: CASSQLAEGFAEAFF